The present T cell receptor (beta chain) was sequenced within a study of immune cell composition in non-small cell lung cancer. Findings and limits, study-wide: TIL tumour reactivity correlated with maximal tumour-associated clone frequency in adenocarcinoma. Smoking pack-years did not significantly correlate with tumour TCR-beta clonality. Lung squamous cell carcinoma tumours had significantly higher top 10 clone scores and productive clonality than lung adenocarcinoma.

This clone showed up just a few times. Antigen specificity is unknown. Some clones are missing from TCRdb's copy, which holds only in-frame ones; the method was immunoSEQ multiplex PCR. The table has about 2,000 clones, approximately 72% seen once. The CDR3 is 16 residues long. Trimming removed 4 bases from V and 4 bases from J; junction bases left unmatched: 5. Per germline, CDR1 PRHDT and CDR2 FYEKMQ (reference sequence). The sequenced sample consisted of lung tumor tissue. The rearrangement joins TRBV13 to TRBJ2-3; 13 bases map to TRBD2. The TCR originated in a human donor with non-small cell lung cancer. The CDR3 DNA follows: TGTGCCAGCAGCTCGGCACTAGCGGGAGGGGCAGATACGCAGTATTTT. This translates into CASSSALAGGADTQYF.